The 23 T cell receptor beta chains given below trace back to one sample, sequenced in a study of blood T cell repertoires in COVID-19. Sequenced by immunoSEQ multiplex PCR; TCRdb stores in-frame clones only, minus some. The sample includes about 68,000 clones, approximately 90% of them seen just once. Sequencing input: peripheral blood. The receptors come from a man in his forties or fifties with acute or convalescent COVID-19.

This clone was counted a single time. The V call is TRBV5-4, the J call TRBJ1-2, with 8 bases aligning to TRBD1. This CDR3 spans 15 amino acids. With 4 bases clipped from V and 1 base from J, the junction kept 6 bases outside the gene matches. Germline-derived CDR1 and CDR2 are SGHNT and YYREEE (reference sequence). The CDR3 region has the DNA TGTGCCAGCAGCATAGGACAGGGCAGTAACTATGGCTACACCTTC. Its translation: CASSIGQGSNYGYTF. The entire variable domain, with the rest obtained from reference TRBV5-4 and TRBJ1-2, is as follows: ETGVTQSPTHLIKTRGQQVTLRCSSQSGHNTVSWYQQALGQGPQFIFQYYREEENGRGNFPPRFSGLQFPNYSSELNVNALELDDSALYLCASSIGQGSNYGYTFGSGTRLTVV.

The CDR3 protein is CASSLGTSGTTDTQYF. The CDR3 DNA reads as TGTGCCAGCAGCTTGGGGACTAGCGGGACCACAGATACGCAGTATTTT. The chain couples TRBV11-3 to TRBJ2-3; 13 bases align to TRBD2. The CDR3 runs 16 residues. Germline V gene sequence: CDR1 SGHNT, CDR2 YENEEA. With 3 bases clipped from V and 2 bases from J, the junction kept 2 bases outside the gene matches.

Here the CDR3 reads CASSFFRVGQPAQKTQYF. The CDR3 nucleotides are TGTGCCAGCAGTTTCTTTCGGGTGGGACAGCCCGCGCAAAAGACCCAGTACTTC. J is TRBJ2-5 and V is TRBV28; 7 bases fit TRBD1. The CDR3 runs 18 residues. V lost 3 bases and J lost 6; bases outside the gene matches: 19. Germline V gene lookup returns CDR1 MDHEN and CDR2 SYDVKM.

CDR3 bases: TGTGCCAGCACCTACCGGACAGGGGGCACAGATACGCAGTATTTT. It yields the protein CASTYRTGGTDTQYF. The chain couples TRBV6-6 to TRBJ2-3, with 9 positions matching TRBD1. The J segment lost 1 base and the V segment lost 7 bases, leaving 6 bases of the junction unmatched. The CDR3 loop spans 15 amino acids. Germline loops: CDR1 MNHNY, CDR2 SVGAGI (reference sequence).

The chain is built from TRBV7-3 and TRBJ2-1; 13 bases line up with TRBD2. The length of the CDR3 is 17 residues. J lost 9 bases, V lost 8 bases, and 16 bases had no gene match. CDR1 is SGHTA, CDR2 FQGTGA, per germline. The CDR3 loop is CASAKQAGTSGTGEQFF. CDR3 DNA: TGTGCCAGCGCCAAGCAAGCGGGGACTAGCGGGACCGGTGAGCAGTTCTTC.

The chain joins TRBV19 to TRBJ2-1; TRBD2 matches at 9 bases. V lost 3 bases, J lost 2 bases, and 5 bases stayed unmatched. This CDR3 is built from 16 residues. Germline assignment: CDR1 LNHDA and CDR2 SQIVND (reference sequence). CDR3 bases: TGTGCCAGTAGTATCGATTCTAGCGGGACCTACAATGAGCAGTTCTTC. Translation gives CASSIDSSGTYNEQFF.

V gene TRBV5-1 combines with J gene TRBJ2-1; 9 positions agree with TRBD2. CDR3 size: 21 residues. With V trimmed by 4 bases and J by 4 bases, 24 bases remained unmatched. Germline V CDR1 and CDR2: SGHRS, YFSETQ. The CDR3 DNA sequence: TGCGCCAGCAGCAACCCCCCGCGGGAGGGCCCGGCGCCACCCAAATACAATGAGCAGTTCTTC. Translating it yields CASSNPPREGPAPPKYNEQFF.

The rearrangement links TRBV13 to TRBJ2-7, with TRBD1 matching 8 bases. The CDR3 length is 14 residues. Germline trimming cut 6 bases from V and 1 base from J; bases unmatched to any gene: 5. The germline gives CDR1 PRHDT, CDR2 FYEKMQ (reference sequence). CDR3 loop: CASRQGTGSYEQYF. The CDR3 DNA is TGTGCCAGCAGACAGGGGACAGGTTCCTACGAGCAGTACTTC.

The rearrangement uses TRBV2 and TRBJ2-1; maybe TRBD2 (5 bases). Deletions cut 6 bases from V and 8 bases from J, with 14 bases between. The CDR3 has 13 amino acids. Germline V gives CDR1 SNHLY, CDR2 FYNNEI. CDR3 sequence (DNA): TGTGCCAGCAGCCCCCCGGGCGGGCATGAGCAGTTCTTC. Residues: CASSPPGGHEQFF. Full variable domain (remainder filled in from reference TRBV2 and TRBJ2-1): EPEVTQTPSHQVTQMGQEVILRCVPISNHLYFYWYRQILGQKVEFLVSFYNNEISEKSEIFDDQFSVERPDGSNFTLKIRSTKLEDSAMYFCASSPPGGHEQFFGPGTRLTVL.

V gene TRBV11-2 combines with J gene TRBJ2-3; a possible D gene is TRBD2 (7 bases). V gave up 9 bases and J gave up 2 bases, with 21 bases separating them. Germline CDR1 SGHAT, CDR2 FQNNGV. The CDR3 totals 16 residues. CDR3 coding DNA: TGTGCCAGTAGCAGACGTGGGGGGGCCCACACAGATACGCAGTATTTT. Protein sequence: CASSRRGGAHTDTQYF.

This clone was counted a single time. The CDR3 spells CASSLTGGFGYTF. The CDR3 region has the DNA TGTGCCAGCAGTTTGACAGGGGGTTTCGGCTACACCTTC. The chain couples TRBV7-9 to TRBJ1-2, with 9 bases that match TRBD1. Germline lookup yields CDR1 SEHNR and CDR2 FQNEAQ (reference sequence). CDR3 length equals 13 residues. Losses at the gene ends were 6 bases for V and 8 bases for J; bases not matched to a gene: 7.

V usage is TRBV6-2 or TRBV6-3 and J usage is TRBJ1-5; weak D call: TRBD1 (5 bases). The germline V gene encodes CDR1 MNHEY and CDR2 SVGEGT. V was pared by 5 bases and J by 2 bases, with 13 bases between. The CDR3 covers 15 residues. DNA of the CDR3: TGTGCCAGCAGTCGCGGGGACCTGGGCAATCAGCCCCAGCATTTT. This gives the protein CASSRGDLGNQPQHF.

V is TRBV18 and J is TRBJ1-5; 7 nucleotides match TRBD1. The V and J ends lost 3 bases and 6 bases, in that order; junction bases with no gene match: 8. The CDR3 extends over 15 amino acids. Germline V lookup: CDR1 KGHSH, CDR2 LQKENI. The CDR3 region is CASSPRQGPGQPQHF. The DNA of the CDR3 is TGTGCCAGCTCACCCCGACAGGGCCCGGGTCAGCCCCAGCATTTT.

As concerns this clone: This sample includes further DNA sequences coding for the same CDR3. The rearrangement uses TRBV6-4 and TRBJ2-2; D unresolved. The CDR3 spans 13 residues. V was pared by 0 bases and J by 4 bases, with 3 bases between. The germline V gene has CDR1 MRHNA and CDR2 SNTAGT. CDR3: CASSDSSTGELFF. For the CDR3, the DNA is TGTGCCAGCAGTGACTCGAGCACCGGGGAGCTGTTTTTT.

The rearrangement links TRBV5-1 to TRBJ2-2; the D gene is possibly TRBD1 (5 bases). The CDR3 has 17 residues. Germline loops: CDR1 SGHRS, CDR2 YFSETQ. V gave up 4 bases and J gave up 1 base, with 17 bases separating them. The CDR3 sequence is CASSRSLMTVNTGELFF. CDR3 nucleotide sequence: TGCGCCAGCAGCAGAAGCTTAATGACAGTGAACACCGGGGAGCTGTTTTTT.

V usage is TRBV4-3 and J usage is TRBJ2-1; no definite D call. CDR3 length: 13 amino acids. From germline, CDR1 is LGHNA and CDR2 YSLEER. V was pared by 0 bases and J by 8 bases, with 8 bases between. The CDR3 loop reads CASSQDRSDEQFF. DNA for the CDR3: TGCGCCAGCAGCCAAGATCGGTCGGATGAGCAGTTCTTC.

V usage is TRBV6-5 and J usage is TRBJ1-4; D possibly corresponds to TRBD1 (5 bases). CDR1 MNHEY and CDR2 SVGAGI come from the germline V gene. The CDR3 has 12 residues. The ends were cut back, 2 bases at V and 9 bases at J, with 7 bases in the middle. The CDR3 protein is CASSYRGKKLFF. DNA of the CDR3: TGTGCCAGCAGTTACAGGGGAAAAAAACTGTTTTTT.

The chain has TRBV2 and TRBJ2-5, with D tentatively TRBD2 (7 bases). This CDR3 spans 16 amino acids. V was cut by 7 bases and J by 5 bases, with 23 bases left in between. Germline V gene data show CDR1 as SNHLY and CDR2 as FYNNEI. The DNA of the CDR3 is TGTGCCAGCACCCTCAGGGGCCCTCGTAGCGGGGAGACCCAGTACTTC. Its protein is CASTLRGPRSGETQYF.

The CDR3 protein is CASSQAPSSGSPNEQFF. The CDR3 DNA reads as TGTGCCAGCAGCCAAGCTCCCTCTAGCGGGAGTCCCAATGAGCAGTTCTTC. The chain couples TRBV4-2 to TRBJ2-1; 10 bases align to TRBD2. The CDR3 extends over 17 amino acids. Germline CDR1 reads LGHNA; CDR2 reads YNFKEQ. After removal of 1 base from V and 6 bases from J, the junction contained 9 bases not matched to a gene.

The chain is built from TRBV7-2 and TRBJ1-3; TRBD1 might be the D (6 bases). Trimming cost V 5 bases and J 2 bases, with 10 bases left between them. Germline V gene lookup returns CDR1 SGHTA and CDR2 FQGNSA. The CDR3 covers 14 residues. This chain's CDR3 is CASSIPGAGNTIYF. The DNA of the CDR3 is TGTGCCAGCAGCATCCCAGGGGCTGGAAACACCATATATTTT.

J is TRBJ1-3 and V is TRBV2; no clear D. Germline V gives CDR1 SNHLY, CDR2 FYNNEI. This CDR3 has 16 residues. V was clipped by 5 bases and J by 1 base, with 15 bases between them. The DNA for the CDR3 is TGTGCCAGCAGTCCCTCCCGGGGAGGGTCTGGAAACACCATATATTTT. It is translated as CASSPSRGGSGNTIYF.

The chain has TRBV5-1 and TRBJ2-3, with 7 bases matching TRBD1. The CDR3 runs 16 residues. CDR1 and CDR2 (germline): SGHRS, YFSETQ. Trimming took 3 bases from V and 1 from J; bases not matched to a gene: 8. Written as DNA, the CDR3 is TGCGCCAGCAGCTCCGGACAGGATTCGGGCACAGATACGCAGTATTTT. Translating it yields CASSSGQDSGTDTQYF.

The chain uses TRBV19 and TRBJ1-5; the match to TRBD1 covers 9 bases. The length of the CDR3 is 14 residues. Germline CDR1 and CDR2: LNHDA and SQIVND (reference sequence). V dropped 8 bases and J dropped 4; count of bases not matched to a gene: 6. Here the CDR3 reads CASGPGQGNQPQHF. The CDR3, as DNA: TGTGCCAGTGGACCGGGACAGGGAAATCAGCCCCAGCATTTT.